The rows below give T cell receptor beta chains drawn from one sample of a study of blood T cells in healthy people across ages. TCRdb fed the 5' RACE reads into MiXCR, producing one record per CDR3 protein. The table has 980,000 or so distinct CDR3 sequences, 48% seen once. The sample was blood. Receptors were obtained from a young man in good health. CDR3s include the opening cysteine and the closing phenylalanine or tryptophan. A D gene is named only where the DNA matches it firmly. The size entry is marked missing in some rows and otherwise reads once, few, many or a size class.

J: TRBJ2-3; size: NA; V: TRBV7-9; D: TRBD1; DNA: TGTGCCAGCAGCTTAGCGCCGGGACAGGGGGCAGATACGCAGTATTTT; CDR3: CASSLAPGQGADTQYF
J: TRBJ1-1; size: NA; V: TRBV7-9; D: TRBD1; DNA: TGTGCCAGCAGCTTAAGACGGGACAGGGCCACTGAAGCTTTCTTT; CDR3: CASSLRRDRATEAFF
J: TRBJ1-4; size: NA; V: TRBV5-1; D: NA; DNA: TGCGCCAGCAGCTTGGACAACGGTAGTGAAAAACTGTTTTTT; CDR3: CASSLDNGSEKLFF
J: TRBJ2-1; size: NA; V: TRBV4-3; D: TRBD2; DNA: TGCGCCAGCAGCCAAGAAGGGACTAGCGTTACACATGAGCAGTTCTTC; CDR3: CASSQEGTSVTHEQFF
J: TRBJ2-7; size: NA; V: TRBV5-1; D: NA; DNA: TGCGCCAGCAGCTTGCAGTATGGGGTCGCCGAGCAGTACTTC; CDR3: CASSLQYGVAEQYF
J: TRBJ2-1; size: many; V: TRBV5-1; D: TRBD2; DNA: TGCGCCAGCAGCTTGTCGCTAGCGGGGGGTAAAAATGAGCAGTTCTTC; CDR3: CASSLSLAGGKNEQFF
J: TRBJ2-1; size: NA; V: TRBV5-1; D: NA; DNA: TGCGCCAGCAGGAGGGAGGTGAGCTCCTACAATGAGCAGTTCTTC; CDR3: CASRREVSSYNEQFF
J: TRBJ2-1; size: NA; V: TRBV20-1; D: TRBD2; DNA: TGCAGTGCTAGAGGTGGGACTAGCCTTATAAATGAGCAGTTCTTC; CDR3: CSARGGTSLINEQFF
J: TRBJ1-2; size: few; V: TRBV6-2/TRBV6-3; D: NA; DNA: TGTGCCAGCAGTTACTCGCAGACTTATGGCTACACCTTC; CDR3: CASSYSQTYGYTF
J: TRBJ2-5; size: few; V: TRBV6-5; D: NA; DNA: TGTGCCAGCAGTTACTCTGAGGGATACTCGACCCAGTACTTC; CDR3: CASSYSEGYSTQYF
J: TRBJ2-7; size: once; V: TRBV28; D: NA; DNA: TGTGCCAGCAGCCGGGTTTTAAGCTCCTACGAGCAGTACTTC; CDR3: CASSRVLSSYEQYF
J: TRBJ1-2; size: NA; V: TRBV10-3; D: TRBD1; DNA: TGTGCCATCAGTGAGTCGACAGGGGGCTATGGCTACACCTTC; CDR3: CAISESTGGYGYTF
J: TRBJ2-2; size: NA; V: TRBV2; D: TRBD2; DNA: TGTGCCAGCAGTGGGGGGACTAAAGGGTCCACCGGGGAGCTGTTTTTT; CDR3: CASSGGTKGSTGELFF
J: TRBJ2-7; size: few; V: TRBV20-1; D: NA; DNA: TGCAGTGCTCGAATCTCCGGGACCCTTAACGAGCAGTACTTC; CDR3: CSARISGTLNEQYF
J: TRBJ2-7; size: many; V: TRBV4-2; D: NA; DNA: TGTGCCAGCAGCCAGAAGGGATACGAGCAGTACTTC; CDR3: CASSQKGYEQYF
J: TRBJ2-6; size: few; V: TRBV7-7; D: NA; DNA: TGTGCTAGCACCAAAGTTGGGGCCAACGTCCTGACTTTC; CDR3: CASTKVGANVLTF
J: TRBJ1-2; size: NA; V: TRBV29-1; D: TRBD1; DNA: TGCAGCGTTGATGACAGGGGGCTTTACTATGGCTACACCTTC; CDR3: CSVDDRGLYYGYTF
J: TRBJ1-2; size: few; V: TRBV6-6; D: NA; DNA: TGTGCCAGCAGTTCGCCCCTGGAGGTTGGCTACACCTTC; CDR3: CASSSPLEVGYTF
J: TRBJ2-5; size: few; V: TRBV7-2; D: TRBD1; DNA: TGTGCCAGCAGACCTACAGGGGTAGAGACCCAGTACTTC; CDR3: CASRPTGVETQYF
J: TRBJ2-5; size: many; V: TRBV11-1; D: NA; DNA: TGTGCCAGCAGCTTATCCCTTGCGGAGACCCAGTACTTC; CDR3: CASSLSLAETQYF
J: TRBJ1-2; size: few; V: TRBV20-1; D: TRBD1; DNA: TGCAGTGCCTCCGATACCCCGGGACAGGCCTATGGCTACACCTTC; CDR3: CSASDTPGQAYGYTF
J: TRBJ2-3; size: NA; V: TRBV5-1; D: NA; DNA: TGCGCCAGCAGCTTGGCAGCGCCAGATACGCAGTATTTT; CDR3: CASSLAAPDTQYF